This is a list of T cell receptor beta chains from one sample in a study of human thymus T cells. The table came from immunoSEQ multiplex PCR; TCRdb's copy has only in-frame clones and leaves some out. The sample has roughly 130,000 clones; more than 90% are singletons. Input material: thymus tissue. The source of these receptors is a boy younger than two with a congenital heart defect but otherwise immunologically healthy. Both conserved end residues are part of each CDR3. D genes are given only for firm matches. The listing skips clone size in some rows; elsewhere it reads once, few, many or a size class.

d_gene,abundance,j_gene,v_gene,CDR3nt,CDR3aa
TRBD2,.,TRBJ2-3,TRBV7-8,TGTGCCAGCAGCCAAACGATCGAGCGGGGGTCACGCACAGATACGCAGTATTTT,CASSQTIERGSRTDTQYF
.,once,TRBJ2-1,TRBV27,TGTGCCACCACCGGGAGCCGCTATAGCCACAATGAGCAGTTCTTC,CATTGSRYSHNEQFF
.,.,TRBJ2-1,TRBV2,TGTGCCAGCAGTGGGACGAGGGGGGATGAGCAGTTCTTC,CASSGTRGDEQFF
.,.,TRBJ2-7,TRBV7-9,TGTGCCAGCAGCTTCCTAGTAGGGGCCTCCTACGAGCAGTACTTC,CASSFLVGASYEQYF
TRBD1,.,TRBJ1-4,TRBV12-5,TGTGCTAGTGCCACAGGGGGGTTGGGTGAAAAACTGTTTTTT,CASATGGLGEKLFF
.,.,TRBJ2-5,TRBV28,TGTGCCAGCAGTTTGGAGTTCCAAGAGACCCAGTACTTC,CASSLEFQETQYF
.,.,TRBJ2-6,TRBV27,TGTGCCAGCAGTGCATACTCTGGGGCCAACGTCCTGACTTTC,CASSAYSGANVLTF
.,once,TRBJ2-3,TRBV7-5,TGTGCCAGAAGCTTAGGGGACAGGGTATATGATACGCAGTATTTT,CARSLGDRVYDTQYF
.,.,TRBJ2-1,TRBV7-6,TGTGCCAGCAGCTCCAGGGGCAGGGATGAGCAGTTCTTC,CASSSRGRDEQFF
.,.,TRBJ2-1,TRBV5-5,TGTGCCAGCAGCCCTAGCTTGAGCTCCTACAATGAGCAGTTCTTC,CASSPSLSSYNEQFF
TRBD1,.,TRBJ1-5,TRBV7-2,TGTGCCAGCAGCTTAAGGGACAGGACGTTTAATCAGCCCCAGCATTTT,CASSLRDRTFNQPQHF
TRBD2,.,TRBJ2-1,TRBV28,TGTGCCAGCAGCCCTACTGGACTAGCGGATTACAATGAGCAGTTCTTC,CASSPTGLADYNEQFF
.,.,TRBJ1-2,TRBV25-1,TGTGCCAGCAGTGAGGGACAACCCTATGGCTACACCTTC,CASSEGQPYGYTF
TRBD2,once,TRBJ2-2,TRBV7-8,TGTGCCAGCAGCGTGAAACCAAGCGGGGTGAACACCGGGGAGCTGTTTTTT,CASSVKPSGVNTGELFF
TRBD2,once,TRBJ2-1,TRBV9,TGTGCCAGCAGCGAAACACCGCGACTAGCGGGGGGTCGCTCCTACAATGAGCAGTTCTTC,CASSETPRLAGGRSYNEQFF
.,.,TRBJ1-5,TRBV2,TGTGCCAGCAGTGATTACGGGGGCAATCAGCCCCAGCATTTT,CASSDYGGNQPQHF
.,.,TRBJ2-1,TRBV4-3,TGCGCCAGCAGCCTCGCGTTCGGTGAGCAGTTCTTC,CASSLAFGEQFF
.,.,TRBJ2-1,TRBV4-2,TGTGCCAGCAGCCGCCGGGACGAGGGAAATGAGCAGTTCTTC,CASSRRDEGNEQFF
.,.,TRBJ1-1,TRBV29-1,TGCAGCGCGGCGGACAGGAACACTGAAGCTTTCTTT,CSAADRNTEAFF
.,.,TRBJ2-1,TRBV6-5,TGTGCCAGCAGTTACCCTGACAGAAACAATGAGCAGTTCTTC,CASSYPDRNNEQFF
.,.,TRBJ2-5,TRBV9,TGTGCCAGCAGCGTAGATCCGGACATCCAAGAGACCCAGTACTTC,CASSVDPDIQETQYF
TRBD2,.,TRBJ2-1,TRBV5-4,TGTGCCAGCAGCCCGGGACTAGCGGGGGGGCCTAGGGTAGGTTTCTTC,CASSPGLAGGPRVGFF
TRBD2,.,TRBJ2-7,TRBV9,TGTGCCAGCAGCGTAGCAGCGGGGCGTGGTGAGCAGTACTTC,CASSVAAGRGEQYF
.,.,TRBJ2-7,TRBV10-2,TGCGCCAGCAGTGAGAGGGTGCGGCAGTACTTC,CASSERVRQYF
.,.,TRBJ1-2,TRBV28,TGTGCCAGCAGTTTTCCCCCTGTCAGGGGAAAGGTCGGCTACACCTTC,CASSFPPVRGKVGYTF
.,.,TRBJ2-4,TRBV29-1,TGCAGCCTCCCAGGACACCTAGCCAAAAACATTCAGTACTTC,CSLPGHLAKNIQYF
.,.,TRBJ1-2,TRBV7-2,TGTGCCAGCAGCTTCGGTGACAGGAATGACTATGGCTACACCTTC,CASSFGDRNDYGYTF
.,.,TRBJ2-7,TRBV29-1,TGCAGCGTTGAAGTCCCCTCGGACGAGCAGTACTTC,CSVEVPSDEQYF
.,.,TRBJ1-2,TRBV19,TGTGCCAGTACCCCAGACTCTACTTTCTATGGCTACACCTTC,CASTPDSTFYGYTF
.,.,TRBJ1-2,TRBV6-5,TGTGCCAGCAGCCCCGATAGGGGAAGGAGTGGCTACACCTTC,CASSPDRGRSGYTF
.,once,TRBJ2-7,TRBV19,TGTGCCAGTAGTATCCCACAGGGTAGCTACGAGCAGTACTTC,CASSIPQGSYEQYF
TRBD2,once,TRBJ2-7,TRBV28,TGTGCCAGCAGTTTCCCGGGGGGCTCCTACGAGCAGTACTTC,CASSFPGGSYEQYF
.,.,TRBJ2-5,TRBV5-4,TGTGCCAGCAGCTTGCCCAAGGGGGGAATAGAGACCCAGTACTTC,CASSLPKGGIETQYF
.,.,TRBJ2-3,TRBV7-3,TGTGCCAGCAGCTTATCCCTATCAGATACGCAGTATTTT,CASSLSLSDTQYF
TRBD1,.,TRBJ2-7,TRBV5-5,TGTGCCAGCATCCCGGACAGGGGAGACTCCTACGAGCAGTACTTC,CASIPDRGDSYEQYF
.,few,TRBJ2-1,TRBV19,TGTGCCAGTAGGTGGTCGGGGTCCCTGTACAATGAGCAGTTCTTC,CASRWSGSLYNEQFF
TRBD1,.,TRBJ2-1,TRBV2,TGTGCCAGCAGTGGACACAGGGGGTACAATGAGCAGTTCTTC,CASSGHRGYNEQFF
.,.,TRBJ1-1,TRBV14,TGTGCCAGCAGCCAAGTTTTGGCCACTGAAGCTTTCTTT,CASSQVLATEAFF
TRBD2,.,TRBJ2-7,TRBV5-1,TGCGCCAGCAGCGAGACTAGCGGGGCCGTATCGGGGCAGTACTTC,CASSETSGAVSGQYF
.,.,TRBJ2-5,TRBV7-2,TGTGCCAGCAGCTTAGGGTGTCCCGAGTCGCCCCAAGAGACCCAGTACTTC,CASSLGCPESPQETQYF
TRBD2,once,TRBJ2-7,TRBV5-1,TGCGCCAGCAGCTTGGCCGAGGGGAGGGGCCCCTACGAGCAGTACTTC,CASSLAEGRGPYEQYF
TRBD1,.,TRBJ1-6,TRBV6-5,TGTGCCAGCAGTTACAATCCGGGACAGGGGAACTCACCCCTCCACTTT,CASSYNPGQGNSPLHF
TRBD2,.,TRBJ2-1,TRBV7-2,TGTGCCATCGAGCCCGGACTAGTAATCGATGAGCAGTTCTTC,CAIEPGLVIDEQFF
TRBD2,.,TRBJ2-1,TRBV7-2,TGTGCCAGCAGCTTTCCCAGACTAGCGGGGTCGGTCCGGAATGAGCAGTTCTTC,CASSFPRLAGSVRNEQFF
.,once,TRBJ2-5,TRBV5-6,TGTGCCAGCAGCTTGAGTAAAAACCAAGAGACCCAGTACTTC,CASSLSKNQETQYF
.,.,TRBJ2-7,TRBV6-5,TGTGCCAGCAGTTACTCCCCTGGGGCGTCCTACGAGCAGTACTTC,CASSYSPGASYEQYF
TRBD2,.,TRBJ2-3,TRBV5-1,TGCGCCAGCAGCCACCGACTAGCGGGGGTGAAAGATACGCAGTATTTT,CASSHRLAGVKDTQYF
.,.,TRBJ2-1,TRBV10-3,TGTGCCATCAGTGAGTCGGTAAGGGGCGATGAGCAGTTCTTC,CAISESVRGDEQFF
.,.,TRBJ1-2,TRBV28,TGTGCCAGCAGACGGCAGGGGTTTGGCTACACCTTC,CASRRQGFGYTF